The 23 T cell receptor beta chains below come from one sample, sequenced in a study of blood T cell repertoires in COVID-19. Clones were read by immunoSEQ multiplex PCR, and TCRdb kept only the in-frame ones, dropping some. The data hold approximately 76,000 clones, with 88% observed a single time. The sequenced material came from peripheral blood. These receptors all stem from a human donor in a cohort sampled during active COVID-19.

This clone was seen only once. The J gene is TRBJ1-3, the V gene TRBV5-6, with 9 positions matching TRBD1. The germline V gene has CDR1 SGHDT and CDR2 YYEEEE. The junction had 8 bases not matched to a gene; V was cut back by 0 bases and J by 7 bases. The CDR3 totals 16 residues. Here the CDR3 DNA reads TGTGCCAGCAGCTTGGCCGGACAGGGGAGGAGGAACACCATATATTTT. It codes for CASSLAGQGRRNTIYF. Complete variable domain (other parts from reference TRBV5-6 and TRBJ1-3): DAGVTQSPTHLIKTRGQQVTLRCSPKSGHDTVSWYQQALGQGPQFIFQYYEEEERQRGNFPDRFSGHQFPNYSSELNVNALLLGDSALYLCASSLAGQGRRNTIYFGEGSWLTVV.

V usage is TRBV7-8 and J usage is TRBJ2-3; 7 bases match TRBD2. The CDR3 spans 14 residues. The trim removed 5 bases at V and 2 bases at J, leaving 4 bases unmatched. CDR1 SGHVS and CDR2 FQNEAQ come from the germline V gene. CDR3 protein: CASSRTRTTDTQYF. CDR3 coding DNA: TGTGCCAGCAGCCGGACTAGGACCACAGATACGCAGTATTTT.

The chain combines TRBV28 with TRBJ1-2; possible D gene TRBD1, 5 bases. The germline V gene encodes CDR1 MDHEN and CDR2 SYDVKM. CDR3 length: 18 amino acids. V was pared by 0 bases and J by 4 bases, with 21 bases between. The CDR3 reads CASSLWIQGRRLGYGYTF. CDR3 in DNA: TGTGCCAGCAGTTTATGGATTCAGGGAAGGAGATTGGGCTATGGCTACACCTTC.

The chain joins TRBV9 to TRBJ1-2; no definite D call. The CDR3 has 14 amino acids. The germline CDR1 and CDR2 sequences are SGDLS and YYNGEE. The V gene lost 4 bases and the J gene lost 2 bases, with 12 bases spanning the gap. The CDR3 DNA is TGTGCCAGCAGCTCCCGTACACAAAACTATGGCTACACCTTC. Amino acids: CASSSRTQNYGYTF.

The rearrangement links TRBV28 to TRBJ1-1; TRBD1 matches 7 bases. Germline CDR1 reads MDHEN; CDR2 reads SYDVKM. The length of the CDR3 is 13 residues. J gave up 5 bases and V 4 bases, and 4 bases lay outside the gene matches. In DNA form, the CDR3 reads TGTGCCAGCAGTTCCTACAGGGGAACTGAAGCTTTCTTT. Translation gives CASSSYRGTEAFF.

The CDR3 bases are TGTGCCAGCAGCCCCACTAGCGCCGGGGAGCTGTTTTTT. It translates to CASSPTSAGELFF. The chain joins TRBV7-3 to TRBJ2-2; TRBD2 agrees at 7 bases. The CDR3 sequence is 13 residues long. V was pared by 5 bases and J by 6 bases, with 3 bases of the junction left unmatched. CDR1 SGHTA and CDR2 FQGTGA come from the germline V gene.

This clone showed up just once. V is TRBV2 and J is TRBJ2-3, with TRBD2 as a possible D gene (6 bases). Trimming took 4 bases from V and 4 from J, leaving 9 bases between them. CDR1 and CDR2 (germline): SNHLY, FYNNEI. CDR3 size: 13 residues. Here the CDR3 reads CASSGLVADTQYF. The CDR3 DNA is TGTGCCAGCAGTGGACTAGTCGCAGATACGCAGTATTTT.

V and J are TRBV4-1 and TRBJ1-4, with a tentative D call TRBD1 (5 bases). The CDR3 runs 16 residues. The V gene lost 1 base and the J gene lost 8 bases, with 17 bases spanning the gap. Germline lookup yields CDR1 MGHRA and CDR2 YSYEKL. CDR3 sequence reads: CASSQVWGERDEKLFF. CDR3 nucleotides: TGCGCCAGCAGCCAAGTCTGGGGGGAGAGAGACGAAAAACTGTTTTTT.

In its sample, this clone was seen a few times. The rearrangement links TRBV5-6 to TRBJ1-6; D uncertain. The CDR3 has 16 amino acids. Germline V gene data show CDR1 as SGHDT and CDR2 as YYEEEE. The ends were cut back, 3 bases at V and 6 bases at J, with 16 bases in the middle. The CDR3 DNA follows: TGTGCCAGCAGCTATCGGGGATTAAAACCTAATTCACCCCTCCACTTT. It yields the protein CASSYRGLKPNSPLHF.

Turning to this clone: At the DNA level, this CDR3 is encoded by other sequences in the same sample as well. This chain uses TRBV3-1 (or the pseudogene TRBV3-2) with TRBJ2-5; D unclear. The germline V and J ends were trimmed by 3 bases and 5 bases, with 7 bases remaining between them. The CDR3 runs to 12 residues. The V gene's germline CDR1 is LGHDT and CDR2 YNNKEL (reference sequence). CDR3 nucleotide sequence: TGTGCCAGCAGCCAGCGCAGGGAGACCCAGTACTTC. This translates into CASSQRRETQYF.

The chain couples TRBV7-2 to TRBJ2-3, with 8 nucleotides matching TRBD2. The CDR3 length is 15 residues. The V gene's germline CDR1 is SGHTA and CDR2 FQGNSA. Losses at the gene ends were 2 bases for V and 5 bases for J; bases not matched to a gene: 6. The chain's CDR3 is CASSLLAGLIDTQYF. CDR3 sequence (DNA): TGTGCCAGCAGCTTATTAGCGGGATTGATAGATACGCAGTATTTT.

The V and J genes are TRBV20-1 and TRBJ1-2; 7 bases align to TRBD1. After removal of 3 bases from V and 4 bases from J, the junction contained 20 bases not matched to a gene. The germline V gene has CDR1 DFQATT and CDR2 SNEGSKA (reference sequence). CDR3 length: 18 residues. The CDR3 is CSASLQGGLGPGGYGYTF. The CDR3 region has the DNA TGCAGTGCTAGTTTACAGGGTGGTTTAGGCCCAGGGGGCTATGGCTACACCTTC.

The rearrangement joins TRBV25-1 to TRBJ2-3; tentative D call: TRBD2 (6 bases). Germline-derived CDR1 and CDR2 are MGHDK and SYGVNS. This CDR3 contains 16 residues. Between the trimmed V and J ends, which lost 3 bases and 3 bases, there was a span of 16 bases. The CDR3 protein is CASSERVGGETDTQYF. For the CDR3, the DNA is TGTGCCAGCAGTGAGAGGGTCGGAGGGGAAACAGATACGCAGTATTTT.

The V and J genes are TRBV5-1 and TRBJ1-3, with a possible D match to TRBD1 (5 bases). Trimming removed 0 bases at V and 3 bases at J, with 7 bases between. Germline V gives CDR1 SGHRS, CDR2 YFSETQ. There are 14 residues in the CDR3. The DNA of the CDR3 is TGCGCCAGCAGCTTGGAGGGGCTTGGAAACACCATATATTTT. It is translated as CASSLEGLGNTIYF.

The chain combines TRBV9 with TRBJ2-1; the match to TRBD2 covers 7 bases. Trimming cost V 0 bases and J 5 bases; bases outside gene matches: 5. This CDR3 comprises 15 residues. Germline CDR1 SGDLS, CDR2 YYNGEE. The CDR3 sequence: CASSVVSSGNNEQFF. The CDR3 coding sequence is TGTGCCAGCAGCGTAGTGTCTAGCGGAAACAATGAGCAGTTCTTC.

This chain connects TRBV2 to TRBJ1-5; D unclear. Trimming stripped 10 bases from V and 7 bases from J, with 14 bases between. CDR1 is SNHLY, CDR2 FYNNEI, per germline. The CDR3 is 12 amino acids. The CDR3 DNA sequence: TGTGCCACCCGATTCCCAGAACAGCCCCAGCATTTT. As protein: CATRFPEQPQHF.

The chain recombines TRBV18 with TRBJ2-7, with D possibly matching TRBD2 (5 bases). The germline V and J ends were trimmed by 1 base and 3 bases, with 10 bases remaining between them. The CDR3 length is 14 residues. Germline V gene sequence: CDR1 KGHSH, CDR2 LQKENI. The CDR3 bases are TGTGCCAGCTCACCACAAACCGCGGGCTACGAGCAGTACTTC. Translated: CASSPQTAGYEQYF.

This clone was observed a few times. The genes are TRBV24-1 and TRBJ2-6; 8 bases fit TRBD1. With 12 bases clipped from V and 0 bases from J, the junction kept 12 bases outside the gene matches. The length of the CDR3 is 17 residues. The germline CDR1 and CDR2 sequences are KGHDR and SFDVKD. Written as DNA, the CDR3 is TGTGCCCCCCCAGGGGGACAGGAAAGCTCTGGGGCCAACGTCCTGACTTTC. This sequence encodes CAPPGGQESSGANVLTF.

The chain recombines TRBV6-5 with TRBJ1-2; no clear D gene. This CDR3 is built from 14 residues. Trimming removed 7 bases at V and 0 bases at J, with 12 bases between. The V gene's germline CDR1 is MNHEY and CDR2 SVGAGI. The CDR3 DNA follows: TGTGCCAGCATGGGTGACAACGCTAACTATGGCTACACCTTC. Its translation: CASMGDNANYGYTF.

This clone was counted a few times. CDR3 sequence (DNA): TGTGCCAGTAGGCGGGCTATGAACACTGAAGCTTTCTTT. Residues: CASRRAMNTEAFF. V gene TRBV19 combines with J gene TRBJ1-1; D is uncertain. V was clipped by 6 bases and J by 0 bases, with 8 bases between them. The CDR3 runs 13 residues. In germline, CDR1 is LNHDA, CDR2 SQIVND (reference sequence).

CDR3 region: CASSGAQYGFGEKLFF. The CDR3 bases are TGTGCCAGCAGTGGGGCGCAGTATGGTTTTGGTGAAAAACTGTTTTTT. The chain uses TRBV2 and TRBJ1-4; D gene uncertain. Trimming left V 4 bases short and J 7 bases short, with 19 bases between. CDR3 length: 16 amino acids. Germline V gene sequence: CDR1 SNHLY, CDR2 FYNNEI. The variable domain in full, completed from reference TRBV2 and TRBJ1-4, reads EPEVTQTPSHQVTQMGQEVILRCVPISNHLYFYWYRQILGQKVEFLVSFYNNEISEKSEIFDDQFSVERPDGSNFTLKIRSTKLEDSAMYFCASSGAQYGFGEKLFFGSGTQLSVL.

The V gene is TRBV18, the J gene TRBJ1-6, with D perhaps matching TRBD1 (5 bases). The length of the CDR3 is 15 residues. Deletions cut 0 bases from V and 8 bases from J, with 11 bases between. Looked up from germline, CDR1 is KGHSH and CDR2 is LQKENI. The CDR3 DNA follows: TGTGCCAGCTCACCACCGGAGGGGAAGGATTCACCCCTCCACTTT. It codes for CASSPPEGKDSPLHF.

Only a few counts were recorded for this clone. The CDR3 here is CASTDSKNQPQHF. The CDR3 DNA is TGTGCCAGCACAGACAGCAAGAATCAGCCCCAGCATTTT. The chain carries TRBV2 and TRBJ1-5; TRBD1 might be the D (5 bases). Germline loops: CDR1 SNHLY, CDR2 FYNNEI. V lost 7 bases and J lost 4, with 11 bases in between. The CDR3 covers 13 residues.